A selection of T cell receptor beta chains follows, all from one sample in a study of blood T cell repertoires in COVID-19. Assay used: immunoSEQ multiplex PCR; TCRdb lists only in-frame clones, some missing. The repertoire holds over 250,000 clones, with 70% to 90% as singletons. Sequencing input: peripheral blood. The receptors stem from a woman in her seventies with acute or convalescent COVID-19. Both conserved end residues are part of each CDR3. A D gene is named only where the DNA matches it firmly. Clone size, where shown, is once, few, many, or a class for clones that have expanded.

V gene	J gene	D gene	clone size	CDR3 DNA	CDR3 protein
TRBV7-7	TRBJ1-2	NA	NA	TGTGCCAGCAGCTTAGTAGGGATATGGACAGTGGGATCTGGCTACACCTTC	CASSLVGIWTVGSGYTF
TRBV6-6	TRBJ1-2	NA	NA	TGTGCCAGCAGTACCGGTACAGCTAACTATGGCTACACCTTC	CASSTGTANYGYTF
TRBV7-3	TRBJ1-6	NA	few	TGTGCCAGCAGCTTCGGACATCCTAATTCACCCCTCCACTTT	CASSFGHPNSPLHF
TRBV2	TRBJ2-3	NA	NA	TGTGCCAGCGCCGCCGGAGGTACGCAGTATTTT	CASAAGGTQYF
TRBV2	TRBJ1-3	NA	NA	TGTGCCAGCGGAGGGGACCCCCTTTTCACCATATATTTT	CASGGDPLFTIYF
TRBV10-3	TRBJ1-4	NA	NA	TGTGCCATCCAACAGGGCCCAAATGAAAAACTGTTTTTT	CAIQQGPNEKLFF
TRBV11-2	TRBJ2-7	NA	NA	TGTGCCAGCAGCTTCTCCGGGGGAAGGGTCTACGAGCAGTACTTC	CASSFSGGRVYEQYF
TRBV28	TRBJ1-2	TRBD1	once	TGTGCCAGCAGTAGACAGGGTCGAGGCTACACCTTC	CASSRQGRGYTF
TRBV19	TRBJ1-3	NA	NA	TGTGCCACGTTACAACCTGGAAACACCATATATTTT	CATLQPGNTIYF
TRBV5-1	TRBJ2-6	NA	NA	TGCGCCAGCAGCCCGCAGGGGCCCACCTCCTCTGGGGCCAACGTCCTGACTTTC	CASSPQGPTSSGANVLTF
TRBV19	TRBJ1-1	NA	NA	TGTGCCAGTAACAGGAACACTGAAGCTTTCTTT	CASNRNTEAFF
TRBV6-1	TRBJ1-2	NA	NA	TGTGCCAGCAGTGAATGGGCCGGAACCAACTATGGCTACACCTTC	CASSEWAGTNYGYTF
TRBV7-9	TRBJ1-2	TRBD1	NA	TGTGCCAGCAGCTTATCCGACAGGGATGGCTCGGGCTACACCTTC	CASSLSDRDGSGYTF
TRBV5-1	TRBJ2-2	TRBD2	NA	TGCGCCAGCAGCGGGGGGGACACCGGGGAGCTGTTTTTT	CASSGGDTGELFF
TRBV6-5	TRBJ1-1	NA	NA	TGTGCCAGCAGTTACCAAATTACAGGGAATTCCCGAGCTTTCTTT	CASSYQITGNSRAFF
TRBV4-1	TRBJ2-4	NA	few	TGCGCCAGCAGCCAAGGTACTACAGACTCTGACCACAGGGCCACCAAAAACATTCAGTACTTC	CASSQGTTDSDHRATKNIQYF
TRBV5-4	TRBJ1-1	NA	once	TGTGCCAGCAGCTTGGGGACAGCAAACACTGAAGCTTTCTTT	CASSLGTANTEAFF
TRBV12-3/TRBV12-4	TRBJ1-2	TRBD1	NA	TGTGCCAGCAGCGAGCTTCGGACAGGGGGCTACACCTTC	CASSELRTGGYTF
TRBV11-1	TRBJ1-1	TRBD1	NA	TGTGCCAGCTGGGACAGGAACACTGAAGCTTTCTTT	CASWDRNTEAFF
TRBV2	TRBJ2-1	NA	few	TGTGCCAGCAGGCCTCTAGATGAGCAGTTCTTC	CASRPLDEQFF
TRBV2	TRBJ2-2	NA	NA	TGTGCCAGCAGTGCCCGTCCTACCGGGAGGAACACCGGGGAGCTGTTTTTT	CASSARPTGRNTGELFF
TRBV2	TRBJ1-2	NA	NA	TGTGCCAGCAGTGAACCCAGGGCTGCTGGCTACACCTTC	CASSEPRAAGYTF
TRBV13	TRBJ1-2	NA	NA	TGTGCCAGCAGCTCCCAGGACAGTATTTCCCCCTATGGCTACACCTTC	CASSSQDSISPYGYTF
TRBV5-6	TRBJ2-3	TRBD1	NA	TGTGCCAGCAGCTCAGGGGGAAGCACAGATACGCAGTATTTT	CASSSGGSTDTQYF
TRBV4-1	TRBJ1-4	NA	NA	TGCGCCAGCAGCCAAGATCTCCCCAGGAAGGAAAAACTGTTTTTT	CASSQDLPRKEKLFF
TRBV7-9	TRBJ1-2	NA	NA	TGTGCCAGCAGCGTTGACACTGCCCATGGCTACACCTTC	CASSVDTAHGYTF
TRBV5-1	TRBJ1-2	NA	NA	TGCGCCAGCAGCTTGGAGACAGTCATTGCTGGCTACACCTTC	CASSLETVIAGYTF
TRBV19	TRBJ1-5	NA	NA	TGTGCCAGTTCGCCGGGCAATCAGCCCCAGCATTTT	CASSPGNQPQHF
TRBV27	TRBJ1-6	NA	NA	TGTGCCAGCAGCCTTGGACAGAAGTATAATTCACCCCTCCACTTT	CASSLGQKYNSPLHF
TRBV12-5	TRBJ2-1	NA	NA	TGTGCTAGTGCCAGACAAAACGCGGGAGAGCAGTTCTTC	CASARQNAGEQFF
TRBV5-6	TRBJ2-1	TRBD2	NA	TGTGCCAGCAGCCCCCCAGCGGGGGCGTACAATGAGCAGTTCTTC	CASSPPAGAYNEQFF
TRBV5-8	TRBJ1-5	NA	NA	TGTGCCAGCAGCTTGCGACACCTTAGCAATCAGCCCCAGCATTTT	CASSLRHLSNQPQHF
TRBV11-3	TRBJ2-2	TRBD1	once	TGTGCCAGCAGCCCGGGGACAGTCACCGGGGAGCTGTTTTTT	CASSPGTVTGELFF
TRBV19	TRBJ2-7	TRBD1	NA	TGTGCCAGTAGTGACCACTCAGGGGGCATCAACGAGCAGTACTTC	CASSDHSGGINEQYF
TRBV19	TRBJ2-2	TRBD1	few	TGTGCCAGTAGGCACCGGGACAGGGTCGGGGAGCTGTTTTTT	CASRHRDRVGELFF
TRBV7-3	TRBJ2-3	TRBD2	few	TGTGCCAGCAGCTTACTAGCGGGGGGTAGCACAGATACGCAGTATTTT	CASSLLAGGSTDTQYF
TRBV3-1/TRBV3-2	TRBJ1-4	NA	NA	TGTGCCAGCAGCCTCAGGGCTGTAGAAAAACTGTTTTTT	CASSLRAVEKLFF
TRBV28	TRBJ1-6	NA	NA	TGTGCCAGCACTTCCCCCGCGGGGAGCTCCTATAATTCACCCCTCCACTTT	CASTSPAGSSYNSPLHF
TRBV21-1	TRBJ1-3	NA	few	TGTGCCAGCAGCAAACGTGTCTCGGATCGGAGCCTCACTGGAAACACCATATATTTT	CASSKRVSDRSLTGNTIYF
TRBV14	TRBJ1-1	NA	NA	TGTGCCAGCAGCCGGTTTACCACTGGCACTGAAGCTTTCTTT	CASSRFTTGTEAFF
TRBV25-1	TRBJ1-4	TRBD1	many	TGTGCCAGCAGTGAATCGAGGACAGGGAATGAAAAACTGTTTTTT	CASSESRTGNEKLFF
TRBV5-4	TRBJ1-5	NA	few	TGTGCCAGCAGCTCGGGGGGCAATCAGCCCCAGCATTTT	CASSSGGNQPQHF
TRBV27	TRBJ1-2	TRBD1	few	TGTGCCAGCAGTCTCGGGACAGGGGCAAGCGGTGGCTACACCTTC	CASSLGTGASGGYTF
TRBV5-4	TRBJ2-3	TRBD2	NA	TGTGCCAGCAGCCCTGGACTAGCGGAGGATACGCAGTATTTT	CASSPGLAEDTQYF
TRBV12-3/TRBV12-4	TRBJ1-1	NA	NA	TGTGCCAGCAGTTTAAGGCGCCAGGCAGCTTTCTTT	CASSLRRQAAFF
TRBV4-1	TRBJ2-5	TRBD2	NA	TGCGCCAGCAGCCAAGGTGGACTAGCGGGGGCTCTCAAAGAGACCCAGTACTTC	CASSQGGLAGALKETQYF
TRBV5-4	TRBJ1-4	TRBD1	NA	TGTGCCAGCAGCTTGGCTGGACAGGGTGAAAAACTGTTTTTT	CASSLAGQGEKLFF
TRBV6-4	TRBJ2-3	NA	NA	TGTGCCAGCAGTGACGAGGCGGGAGATACGCAGTATTTT	CASSDEAGDTQYF